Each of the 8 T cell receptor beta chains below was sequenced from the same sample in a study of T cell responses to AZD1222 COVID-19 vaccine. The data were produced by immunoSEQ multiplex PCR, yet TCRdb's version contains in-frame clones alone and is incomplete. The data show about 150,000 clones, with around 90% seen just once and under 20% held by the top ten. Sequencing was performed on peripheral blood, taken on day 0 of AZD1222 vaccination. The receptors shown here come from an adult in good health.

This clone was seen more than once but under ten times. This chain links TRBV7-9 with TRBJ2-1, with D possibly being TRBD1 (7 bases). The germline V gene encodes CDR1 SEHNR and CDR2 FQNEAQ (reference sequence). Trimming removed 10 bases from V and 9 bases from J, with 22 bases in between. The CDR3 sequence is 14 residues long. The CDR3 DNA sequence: TGTGCCATCCGAACCGGGAGAGGGGGCCCTGAGCAGTTCTTC. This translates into CAIRTGRGGPEQFF.

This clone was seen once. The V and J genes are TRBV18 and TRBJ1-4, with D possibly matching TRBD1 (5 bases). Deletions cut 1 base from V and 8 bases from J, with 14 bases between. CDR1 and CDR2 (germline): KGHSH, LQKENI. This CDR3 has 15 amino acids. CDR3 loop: CASSPHRAWGEKLFF. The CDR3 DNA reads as TGTGCCAGCTCACCACACCGTGCCTGGGGGGAAAAACTGTTTTTT.

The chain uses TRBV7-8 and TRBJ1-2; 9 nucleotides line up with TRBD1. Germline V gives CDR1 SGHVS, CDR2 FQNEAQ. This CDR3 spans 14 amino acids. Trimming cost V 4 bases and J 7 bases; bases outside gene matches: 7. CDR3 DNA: TGTGCCAGCAGCTCCCCGACAGGGGGGGGTGGCTACACCTTC. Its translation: CASSSPTGGGGYTF.

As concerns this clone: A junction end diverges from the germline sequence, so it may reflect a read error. The CDR3 nucleotides are TGTGCTAGCAGCCCAATTAACAGGGTCATGAACACTGAAGCTTTCTTT. Amino acid sequence: CASSPINRVMNTEAFF. This chain uses TRBV7-7 with TRBJ1-1; TRBD1 might be the D (6 bases). The CDR3 has 16 residues. Germline loops: CDR1 SSHAT, CDR2 FNYEAQ (reference sequence).

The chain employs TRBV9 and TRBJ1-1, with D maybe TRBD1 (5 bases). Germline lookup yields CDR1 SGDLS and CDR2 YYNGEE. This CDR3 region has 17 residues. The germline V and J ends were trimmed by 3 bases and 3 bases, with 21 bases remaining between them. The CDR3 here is CASSALKQSTGDTEAFF. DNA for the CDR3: TGTGCCAGCAGCGCCTTAAAGCAGTCCACGGGGGACACTGAAGCTTTCTTT.

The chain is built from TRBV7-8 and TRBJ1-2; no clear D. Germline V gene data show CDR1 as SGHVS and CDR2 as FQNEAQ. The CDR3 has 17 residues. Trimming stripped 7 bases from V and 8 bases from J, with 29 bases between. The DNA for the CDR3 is TGTGCCAGCATCTCAGGTACCGGGAGGGAAGTCGCCCGCGGCTACACCTTC. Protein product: CASISGTGREVARGYTF.

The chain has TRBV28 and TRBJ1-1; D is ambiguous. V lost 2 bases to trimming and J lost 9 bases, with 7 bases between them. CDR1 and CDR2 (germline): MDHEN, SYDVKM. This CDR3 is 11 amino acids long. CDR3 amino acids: CASSLGFQAFF. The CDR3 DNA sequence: TGTGCCAGCAGTTTAGGTTTTCAAGCTTTCTTT.

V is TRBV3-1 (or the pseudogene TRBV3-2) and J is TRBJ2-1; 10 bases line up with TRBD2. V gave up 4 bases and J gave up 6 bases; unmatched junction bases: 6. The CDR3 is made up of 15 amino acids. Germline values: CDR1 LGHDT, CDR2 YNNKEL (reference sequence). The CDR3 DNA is TGTGCCAGCAGCCCCCTACTAGCGGGAACCAATGAGCAGTTCTTC. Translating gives CASSPLLAGTNEQFF.